This T cell receptor (beta chain) was profiled in a study of vaccination effects on CD4 cells after COVID-19. Data came from immunoSEQ multiplex PCR; TCRdb stores just in-frame clones and leaves some out. Among 50,000 or so clones listed, about four fifths were seen once. Germline V gives CDR1 SEHNR, CDR2 FQNEAQ (reference sequence). Trimming cost V 5 bases and J 3 bases; bases outside gene matches: 5. The CDR3 is 15 amino acids. Points on this clone: The antigen is undetermined.

Antigen-specific CD4+ T cells were first expanded with viral peptide pools by the ViraFEST assay and only then sequenced. When less than 11 days of culture had elapsed, CD4+ T cells were isolated. Previously uninfected by SARS-CoV-2, the vaccine recipients also showed negative nucleocapsid antibodies. The J gene is TRBJ2-3, the V gene TRBV7-9; TRBD2 agrees at 10 bases. Sequences were derived from CD4+ T cells from PBMCs cultured with HCoV-OC43 spike peptides, sampled before COVID-19 vaccination. Subset defined: HCoV-OC43 spike overlapping peptide pool stimulation. This TCR was recovered from a human donor who received a COVID-19 vaccine. CDR3 DNA: TGTGCCAGCAGCCAAAAGCGGGGGGGTACAGATACGCAGTATTTT. Its translation: CASSQKRGGTDTQYF. Together with reference TRBV7-9 and TRBJ2-3, the CDR3 gives the full variable domain: DTGVSQNPRHKITKRGQNVTFRCDPISEHNRLYWYRQTLGQGPEFLTYFQNEAQLEKSRLLSDRFSAERPKGSFSTLEIQRTEQGDSAMYLCASSQKRGGTDTQYFGPGTRLTVL.